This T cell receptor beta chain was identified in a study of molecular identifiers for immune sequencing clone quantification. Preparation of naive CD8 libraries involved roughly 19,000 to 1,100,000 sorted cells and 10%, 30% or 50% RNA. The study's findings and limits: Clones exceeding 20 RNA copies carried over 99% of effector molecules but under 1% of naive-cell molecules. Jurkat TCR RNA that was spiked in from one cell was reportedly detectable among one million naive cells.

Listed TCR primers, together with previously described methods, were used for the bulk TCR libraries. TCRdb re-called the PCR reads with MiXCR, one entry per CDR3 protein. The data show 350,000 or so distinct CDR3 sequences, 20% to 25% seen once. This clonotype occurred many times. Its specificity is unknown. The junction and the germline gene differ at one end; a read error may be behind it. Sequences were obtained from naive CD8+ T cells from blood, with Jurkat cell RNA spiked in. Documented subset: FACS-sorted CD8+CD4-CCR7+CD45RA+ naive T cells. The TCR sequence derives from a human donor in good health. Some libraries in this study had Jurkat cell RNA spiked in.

CDR3 bases: TGTGCCAGCAGCTTATTCTACCAGACAGGGGCTAACACTGAAGCTTTCTTT. It yields the protein CASSLFYQTGANTEAFF. This chain links TRBV28 with TRBJ1-1; the match to TRBD1 covers 8 bases. This CDR3 has 17 residues. Germline V CDR1 and CDR2: MDHEN, SYDVKM.